Sequencing of this T cell receptor beta chain was carried out in a study of T cell repertoires in cytomegalovirus infection. Study outcomes and limitations: Dominant in the ex vivo response were TCR beta clonotypes restricted by HLA-C and specific for CMV.

Losses at the gene ends were 1 base for V and 6 bases for J; bases not matched to a gene: 8. CDR1 is SGHTA and CDR2 is FQGNSA in the germline V gene. This CDR3 comprises 15 residues. Each CDR3 protein gets one entry after TCRdb re-called the reads with MiXCR. The table lists 200,000 to 300,000 distinct CDR3 sequences, approximately 9.2% of them singletons. At least ten counts were recorded for this clonotype. What it recognizes is unknown. This receptor was identified in a human donor in good health (CMV status not recorded). Some clones in this sample may be carry-over from other donors' samples. The sample taken for sequencing was PBMCs. The V gene is TRBV7-2, the J gene TRBJ1-1, with TRBD1 identical over 7 bases. In DNA, the CDR3 is TGTGCCAGCAGCTTAGAGCTGATGGGGACAGCTGAAGCTTTCTTT. Translating gives CASSLELMGTAEAFF. The full variable domain, with the rest looked up from reference TRBV7-2 and TRBJ1-1, is GAGVSQSPSNKVTEKGKDVELRCDPISGHTALYWYRQSLGQGLEFLIYFQGNSAPDKSGLPSDRFSAERTGGSVSTLTIQRTQQEDSAVYLCASSLELMGTAEAFFGQGTRLTVV.